This entry lists 2 T cell receptor beta chains sequenced from one sample in a study of T-cell reconstitution after alpha-beta-depleted transplantation in children. This sample's TCRbeta library carried unique molecular identifier barcodes. TCRdb analysed the PCR reads with MiXCR anew, one entry per CDR3 protein. The profile shows over 85,000 distinct CDR3 sequences, less than 6% of them singletons. Material: PBMCs, mostly from graft donor cells, obtained 60 days after TCRalphabeta/CD19-depleted stem cell transplant. The receptors here all came from a female patient aged 2 to 10 who had a stem cell transplant for Fanconi anemia, so the T cells may come from the graft donor.

This clonotype was counted a few times. The J gene is TRBJ2-3, the V gene TRBV7-8; TRBD2 agrees at 8 bases. Per the germline V gene, CDR1 is SGHVS and CDR2 is FQNEAQ. This CDR3 contains 15 residues. V dropped 7 bases and J dropped 2; count of bases not matched to a gene: 8. Here the CDR3 reads CASTIAGSPTDTQYF. The CDR3 DNA follows: TGTGCCAGCACCATAGCGGGGAGCCCCACAGATACGCAGTATTTT.

There are many counts of this clonotype. The chain has TRBV6-5 and TRBJ1-1; unclear D gene. CDR3 length equals 15 residues. V lost 7 bases to trimming and J lost 3 bases, with 18 bases between them. The germline V gene has CDR1 MNHEY and CDR2 SVGAGI. CDR3 in DNA: TGTGCCAGCAAACCTCTGCCCTACCGCGACACTGAAGCTTTCTTT. Its translation: CASKPLPYRDTEAFF.